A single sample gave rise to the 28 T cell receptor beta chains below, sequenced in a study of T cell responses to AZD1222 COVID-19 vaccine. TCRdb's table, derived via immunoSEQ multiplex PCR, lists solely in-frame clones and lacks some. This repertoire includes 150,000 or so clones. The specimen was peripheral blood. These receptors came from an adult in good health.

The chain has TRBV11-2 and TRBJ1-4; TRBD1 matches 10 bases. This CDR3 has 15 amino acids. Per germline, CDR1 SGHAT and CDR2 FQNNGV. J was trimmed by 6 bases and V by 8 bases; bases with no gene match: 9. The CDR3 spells CASGTGEGFYEKLFF. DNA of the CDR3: TGTGCCAGCGGGACAGGGGAAGGGTTTTATGAAAAACTGTTTTTT.

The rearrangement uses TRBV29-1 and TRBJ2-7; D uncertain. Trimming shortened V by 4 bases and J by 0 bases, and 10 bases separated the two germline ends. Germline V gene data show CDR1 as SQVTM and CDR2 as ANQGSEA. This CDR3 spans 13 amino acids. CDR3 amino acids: CSVVLQLSYEQYF. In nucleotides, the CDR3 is TGCAGCGTTGTCTTACAGCTCTCCTACGAGCAGTACTTC.

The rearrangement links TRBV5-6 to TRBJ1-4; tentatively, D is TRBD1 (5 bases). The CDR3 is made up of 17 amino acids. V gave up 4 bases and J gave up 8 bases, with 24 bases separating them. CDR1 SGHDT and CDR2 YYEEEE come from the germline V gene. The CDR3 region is CASSPRGLRETIEKLFF. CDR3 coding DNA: TGTGCCAGCAGCCCCCGGGGCCTCAGGGAGACAATCGAAAAACTGTTTTTT.

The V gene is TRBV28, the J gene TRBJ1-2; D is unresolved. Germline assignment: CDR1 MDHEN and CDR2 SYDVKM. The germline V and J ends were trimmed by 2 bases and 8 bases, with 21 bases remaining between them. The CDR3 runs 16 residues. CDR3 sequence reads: CASSLPPMWQVSGYTF. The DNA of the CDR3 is TGTGCCAGCAGTTTACCACCCATGTGGCAGGTATCAGGCTACACCTTC.

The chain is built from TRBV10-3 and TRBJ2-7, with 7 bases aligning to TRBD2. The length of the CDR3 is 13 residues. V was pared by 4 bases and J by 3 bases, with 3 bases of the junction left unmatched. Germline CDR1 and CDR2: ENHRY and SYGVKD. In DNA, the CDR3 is TGTGCCATCAGTGGGCGGGGGAACTACGAGCAGTACTTC. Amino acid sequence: CAISGRGNYEQYF.

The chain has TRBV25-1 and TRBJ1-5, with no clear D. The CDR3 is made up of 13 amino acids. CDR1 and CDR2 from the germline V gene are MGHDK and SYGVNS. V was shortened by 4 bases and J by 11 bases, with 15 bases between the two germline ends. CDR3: CASSGGAGQAQHF. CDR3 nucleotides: TGTGCCAGCAGTGGGGGTGCCGGCCAGGCCCAGCATTTT.

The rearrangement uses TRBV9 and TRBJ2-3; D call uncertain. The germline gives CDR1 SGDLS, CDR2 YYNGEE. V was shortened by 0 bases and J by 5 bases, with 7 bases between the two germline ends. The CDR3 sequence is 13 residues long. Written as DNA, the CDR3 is TGTGCCAGCAGCGTAGCTACCATAGATACGCAGTATTTT. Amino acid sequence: CASSVATIDTQYF.

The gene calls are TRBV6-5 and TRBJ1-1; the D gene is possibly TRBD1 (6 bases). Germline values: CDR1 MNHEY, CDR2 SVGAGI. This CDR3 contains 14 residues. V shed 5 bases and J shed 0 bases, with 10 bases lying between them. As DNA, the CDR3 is TGTGCCAGCAGTCTGACAGGCGTGAACACTGAAGCTTTCTTT. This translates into CASSLTGVNTEAFF.

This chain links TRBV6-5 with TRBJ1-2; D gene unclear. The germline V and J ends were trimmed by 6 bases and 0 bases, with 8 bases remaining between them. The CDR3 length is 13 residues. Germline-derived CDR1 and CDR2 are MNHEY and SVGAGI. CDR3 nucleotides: TGTGCCAGCAGATCCTCAGCTAACTATGGCTACACCTTC. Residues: CASRSSANYGYTF.

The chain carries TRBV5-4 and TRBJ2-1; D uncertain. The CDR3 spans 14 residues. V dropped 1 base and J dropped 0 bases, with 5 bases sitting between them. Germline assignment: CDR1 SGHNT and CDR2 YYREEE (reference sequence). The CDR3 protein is CASSLRSSYNEQFF. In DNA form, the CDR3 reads TGTGCCAGCAGCTTGCGGAGCTCCTACAATGAGCAGTTCTTC.

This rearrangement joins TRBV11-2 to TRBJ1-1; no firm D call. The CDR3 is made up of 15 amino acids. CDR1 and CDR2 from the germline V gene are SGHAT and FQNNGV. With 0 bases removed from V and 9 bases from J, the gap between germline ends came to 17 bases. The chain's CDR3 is CASSLDPTRSGKAFF. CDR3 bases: TGTGCCAGCAGCTTAGATCCAACAAGATCAGGAAAAGCTTTCTTT.

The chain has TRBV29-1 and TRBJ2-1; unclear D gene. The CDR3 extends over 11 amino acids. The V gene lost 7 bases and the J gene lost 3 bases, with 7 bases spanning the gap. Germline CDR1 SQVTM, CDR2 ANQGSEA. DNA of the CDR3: TGCAGCGGCGAGATCTACAATGAGCAGTTCTTC. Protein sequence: CSGEIYNEQFF.

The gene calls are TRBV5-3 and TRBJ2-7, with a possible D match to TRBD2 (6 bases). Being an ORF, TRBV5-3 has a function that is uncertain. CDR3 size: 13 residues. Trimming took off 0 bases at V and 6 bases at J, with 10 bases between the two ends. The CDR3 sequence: CARSLDGEVEQYF. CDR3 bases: TGTGCCAGAAGCTTGGACGGGGAGGTCGAGCAGTACTTC.

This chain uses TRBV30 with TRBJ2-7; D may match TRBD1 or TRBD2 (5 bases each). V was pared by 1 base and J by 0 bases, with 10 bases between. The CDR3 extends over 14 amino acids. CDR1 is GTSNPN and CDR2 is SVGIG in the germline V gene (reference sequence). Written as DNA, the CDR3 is TGTGCCTGGAGTGGAGGTGGGGGCTCCTACGAGCAGTACTTC. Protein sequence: CAWSGGGGSYEQYF.

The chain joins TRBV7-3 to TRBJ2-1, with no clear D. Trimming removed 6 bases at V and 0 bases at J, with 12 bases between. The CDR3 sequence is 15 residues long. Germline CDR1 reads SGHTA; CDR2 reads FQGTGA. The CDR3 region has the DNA TGTGCCAGCAGGGCGGCTTCGAGCTCCTACAATGAGCAGTTCTTC. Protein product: CASRAASSSYNEQFF. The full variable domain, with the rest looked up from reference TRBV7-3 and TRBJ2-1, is GAGVSQTPSNKVTEKGKYVELRCDPISGHTALYWYRQSLGQGPEFLIYFQGTGAADDSGLPNDRFFAVRPEGSVSTLKIQRTERGDSAVYLCASRAASSSYNEQFFGPGTRLTVL.

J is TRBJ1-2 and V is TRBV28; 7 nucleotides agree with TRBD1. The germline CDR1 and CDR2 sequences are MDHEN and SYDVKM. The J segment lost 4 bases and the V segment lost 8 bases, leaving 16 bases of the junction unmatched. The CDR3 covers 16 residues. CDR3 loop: CASGGTRQGPSYGYTF. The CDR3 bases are TGTGCCAGCGGAGGAACTAGACAGGGTCCCTCCTATGGCTACACCTTC.

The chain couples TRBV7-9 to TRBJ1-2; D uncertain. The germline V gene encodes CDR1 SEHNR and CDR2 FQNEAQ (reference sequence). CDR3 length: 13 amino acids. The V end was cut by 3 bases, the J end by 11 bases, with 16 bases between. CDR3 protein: CASSLTALEVYTF. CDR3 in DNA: TGTGCCAGCAGCTTGACGGCTTTGGAAGTATACACCTTC.

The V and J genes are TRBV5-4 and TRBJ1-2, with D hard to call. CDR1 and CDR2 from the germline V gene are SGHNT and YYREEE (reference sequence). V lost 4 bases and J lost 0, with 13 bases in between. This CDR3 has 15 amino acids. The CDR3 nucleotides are TGTGCCAGCAGCCCGAGTACGTTACCTAACTATGGCTACACCTTC. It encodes CASSPSTLPNYGYTF.

DNA for the CDR3: TGCGCCAGCAGCTTGGGCCTGCATGGCTACACCTTC. It is translated as CASSLGLHGYTF. This sequence joins TRBV5-1 and TRBJ1-2; D unclear. Trimming pared 0 bases from V and 6 bases from J, leaving 6 bases between. The CDR3 covers 12 residues. Germline lookup yields CDR1 SGHRS and CDR2 YFSETQ.

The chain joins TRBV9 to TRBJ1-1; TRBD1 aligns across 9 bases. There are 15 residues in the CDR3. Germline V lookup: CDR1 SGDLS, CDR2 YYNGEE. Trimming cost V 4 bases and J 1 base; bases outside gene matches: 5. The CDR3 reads CASSPLQGANTEAFF. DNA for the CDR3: TGTGCCAGCAGCCCATTACAGGGGGCGAACACTGAAGCTTTCTTT.

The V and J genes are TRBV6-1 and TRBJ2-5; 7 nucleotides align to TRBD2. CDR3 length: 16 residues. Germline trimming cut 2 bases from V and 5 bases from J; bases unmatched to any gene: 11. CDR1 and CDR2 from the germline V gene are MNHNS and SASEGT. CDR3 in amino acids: CASSERVAGEGETQYF. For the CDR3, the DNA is TGTGCCAGCAGTGAACGAGTTGCGGGGGAGGGGGAGACCCAGTACTTC.

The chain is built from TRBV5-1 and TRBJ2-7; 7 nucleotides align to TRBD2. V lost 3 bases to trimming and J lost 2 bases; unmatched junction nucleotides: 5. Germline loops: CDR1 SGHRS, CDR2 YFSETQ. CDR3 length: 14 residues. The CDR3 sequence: CASSWEGGTYEQYF. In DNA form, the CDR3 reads TGCGCCAGCAGCTGGGAGGGAGGAACCTACGAGCAGTACTTC. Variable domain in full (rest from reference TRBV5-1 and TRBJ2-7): KAGVTQTPRYLIKTRGQQVTLSCSPISGHRSVSWYQQTPGQGLQFLFEYFSETQRNKGNFPGRFSGRQFSNSRSEMNVSTLELGDSALYLCASSWEGGTYEQYFGPGTRLTVT.

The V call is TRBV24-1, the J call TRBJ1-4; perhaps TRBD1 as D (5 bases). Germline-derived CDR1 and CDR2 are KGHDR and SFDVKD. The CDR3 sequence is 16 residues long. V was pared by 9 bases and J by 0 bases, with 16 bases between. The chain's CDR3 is CATPGPWDSTNEKLFF. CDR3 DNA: TGTGCCACCCCGGGCCCATGGGACTCAACTAATGAAAAACTGTTTTTT.

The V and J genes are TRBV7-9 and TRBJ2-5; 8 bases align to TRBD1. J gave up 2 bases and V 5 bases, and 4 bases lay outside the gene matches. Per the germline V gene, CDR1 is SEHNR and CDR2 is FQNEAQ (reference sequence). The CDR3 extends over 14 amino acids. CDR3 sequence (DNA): TGTGCCAGCAGCCAACGACAGGGGCAAGAGACCCAGTACTTC. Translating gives CASSQRQGQETQYF.

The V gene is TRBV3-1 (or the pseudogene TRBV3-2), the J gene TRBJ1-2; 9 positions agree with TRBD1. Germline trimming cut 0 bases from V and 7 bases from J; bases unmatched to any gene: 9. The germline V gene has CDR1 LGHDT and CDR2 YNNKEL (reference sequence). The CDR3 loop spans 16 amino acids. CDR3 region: CASSQEGQGGFSGYTF. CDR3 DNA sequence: TGTGCCAGCAGCCAAGAGGGACAGGGTGGTTTCAGTGGCTACACCTTC.

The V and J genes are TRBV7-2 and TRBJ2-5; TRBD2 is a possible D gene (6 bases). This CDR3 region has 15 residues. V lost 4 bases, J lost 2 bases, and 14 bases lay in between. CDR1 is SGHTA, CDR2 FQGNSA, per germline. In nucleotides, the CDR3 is TGTGCCAGCAGCTCTCTTCGCGGGGCGCAAGAGACCCAGTACTTC. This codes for CASSSLRGAQETQYF.

The CDR3 DNA follows: TGCGCCAGCAGCTTTGGGGACAGCTATGGCTACACCTTC. Translated, it gives CASSFGDSYGYTF. This sequence joins TRBV5-1 and TRBJ1-2; TRBD1 matches 7 bases. CDR3 length: 13 amino acids. CDR1 is SGHRS, CDR2 YFSETQ, per germline. Trimming removed 2 bases from V and 4 bases from J; junction bases left unmatched: 2. Full variable domain (rest looked up from reference TRBV5-1 and TRBJ1-2): KAGVTQTPRYLIKTRGQQVTLSCSPISGHRSVSWYQQTPGQGLQFLFEYFSETQRNKGNFPGRFSGRQFSNSRSEMNVSTLELGDSALYLCASSFGDSYGYTFGSGTRLTVV.

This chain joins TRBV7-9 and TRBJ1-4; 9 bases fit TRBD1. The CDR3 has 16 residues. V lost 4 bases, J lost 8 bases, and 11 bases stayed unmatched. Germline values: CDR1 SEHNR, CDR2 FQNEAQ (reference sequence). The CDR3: CASSSQEGTGQEKLFF. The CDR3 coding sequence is TGTGCCAGCAGCTCTCAAGAAGGGACAGGGCAGGAAAAACTGTTTTTT.